Reported below is one TCR beta chain. The data were obtained in a study of T cell changes during pregnancy in multiple sclerosis. V was clipped by 4 bases and J by 5 bases, with 9 bases between them. Germline CDR1 PRHDT, CDR2 FYEKMQ (reference sequence). The CDR3 loop spans 12 amino acids. Profiling relied on immunoSEQ multiplex PCR, and the TCRdb table lists in-frame clones only, not all of them. Among about 60,000 clones listed, approximately 93% were seen once. Sequenced material: CD8+ T cells from peripheral blood mononuclear cells, taken in the second trimester of pregnancy. The genes are TRBV13 and TRBJ2-7; D is possibly TRBD2 (5 bases). This TCR was recovered from a female donor with multiple sclerosis, enrolled in a pregnancy study. The CDR3 here is CASSYLADEQYF. CDR3 sequence (DNA): TGTGCCAGCAGCTATCTAGCAGACGAGCAGTACTTC. The full variable domain, completed using reference TRBV13 and TRBJ2-7, is AAGVIQSPRHLIKEKRETATLKCYPIPRHDTVYWYQQGPGQDPQFLISFYEKMQSDKGSIPDRFSAQQFSDYHSELNMSSLELGDSALYFCASSYLADEQYFGPGTRLTVT.